The next 32 T cell receptor beta chains were all read from a single sample in a study of beta chain features in type 1 diabetes. Broader study findings: Type 1 diabetes patients showed a moderate but significant shortening of TCRB CDR3s in all four CD4+ subsets.

These TCRs are of unknown antigen specificity. The whole isolated RNA underwent reverse transcription, so sequencing captured expressed TCRB transcripts. The table came from immunoSEQ multiplex PCR; TCRdb's copy has only in-frame clones and leaves some out. This sample carries approximately 280,000 clones, approximately 15% of them seen once, and the ten largest clones take around 0.015%. Sequenced sample: naive CD4+ T cells from blood. These receptors all stem from a young man with type 1 diabetes.

The table lists this clone with a few counts. This chain links TRBV5-1 with TRBJ2-3; D is unclear. The CDR3 is made up of 12 amino acids. With 4 bases removed from V and 10 bases from J, the gap between germline ends came to 13 bases. Germline V gives CDR1 SGHRS, CDR2 YFSETQ. As DNA, the CDR3 is TGCGCCAGCAGCCCGGGTGAGGTCCCGCAGTATTTT. As protein: CASSPGEVPQYF.

The rearrangement joins TRBV6-6 to TRBJ1-1; no clear D. Trimming left V 7 bases short and J 1 base short, with 10 bases between. CDR3 length equals 13 residues. CDR1 is MNHNY, CDR2 SVGAGI, per germline (reference sequence). CDR3 bases: TGTGCCAGCACCCCCCCCAGGAACACTGAAGCTTTCTTT. Translated, it gives CASTPPRNTEAFF.

There are a few counts of this clone. V gene TRBV18 combines with J gene TRBJ2-1, with 8 positions matching TRBD2. Germline V gene data show CDR1 as KGHSH and CDR2 as LQKENI. The CDR3 sequence is 15 residues long. The V and J ends lost 3 bases and 8 bases, in that order; junction bases with no gene match: 9. CDR3 coding DNA: TGTGCCAGCTCACCCCAGGACAGCGGGGGCGATGAGCAGTTCTTC. It specifies CASSPQDSGGDEQFF.

V gene TRBV2 combines with J gene TRBJ2-2; D is undetermined. Germline CDR1 SNHLY, CDR2 FYNNEI. V lost 3 bases to trimming and J lost 7 bases, with 3 bases between them. This CDR3 spans 11 amino acids. DNA of the CDR3: TGTGCCAGCAGTGACGGCGGGGAGCTGTTTTTT. The encoded protein is CASSDGGELFF. The complete variable domain, with remaining parts taken from reference TRBV2 and TRBJ2-2, reads EPEVTQTPSHQVTQMGQEVILRCVPISNHLYFYWYRQILGQKVEFLVSFYNNEISEKSEIFDDQFSVERPDGSNFTLKIRSTKLEDSAMYFCASSDGGELFFGEGSRLTVL.

This clone has only a few counts. The chain is built from TRBV7-2 and TRBJ2-1; the D is unclear. V was cut by 5 bases and J by 8 bases, with 16 bases left in between. Germline V CDR1 and CDR2: SGHTA, FQGNSA. The CDR3 sequence is 14 residues long. CDR3 sequence: CASSPYTPIHEQFF. The CDR3, as DNA: TGTGCCAGCAGCCCTTACACCCCCATCCATGAGCAGTTCTTC.

This clone was seen a handful of times. The chain has TRBV28 and TRBJ1-2, with D perhaps matching TRBD1 (5 bases). Germline values: CDR1 MDHEN, CDR2 SYDVKM. This CDR3 has 11 amino acids. V lost 8 bases and J 5 bases, leaving 9 bases between the germline ends. The CDR3 sequence is CASGGEYGYTF. In nucleotides, the CDR3 is TGTGCCAGCGGAGGGGAGTATGGCTACACCTTC.

The V gene is TRBV20-1, the J gene TRBJ1-2, with TRBD1 matching 8 bases. This CDR3 has 11 residues. Germline values: CDR1 DFQATT, CDR2 SNEGSKA (reference sequence). Trimming at V came to 3 bases and at J to 8 bases, leaving 2 bases not matched to a gene. The CDR3 reads CSARTGEGYTF. In nucleotides, the CDR3 is TGCAGTGCTAGGACAGGGGAAGGCTACACCTTC.

The genes are TRBV19 and TRBJ1-2; unclear D gene. The V end was cut by 3 bases, the J end by 3 bases, with 8 bases between. The germline V gene encodes CDR1 LNHDA and CDR2 SQIVND (reference sequence). CDR3 length: 13 residues. This CDR3 reads CASSIGEDYGYTF. The CDR3 nucleotides read TGTGCCAGTAGTATCGGCGAGGACTATGGCTACACCTTC.

This clone was observed a handful of times. This chain uses TRBV5-1 with TRBJ2-2, with a possible D match to TRBD2 (5 bases). CDR1 is SGHRS, CDR2 YFSETQ, per germline. The CDR3 spans 15 residues. Trimming stripped 1 base from V and 0 bases from J, with 7 bases between. The CDR3 here is CASSLTSANTGELFF. The CDR3 DNA is TGCGCCAGCAGCTTGACTAGTGCGAACACCGGGGAGCTGTTTTTT.

The CDR3 protein is CASSDRGRMKWQYF. Written as DNA, the CDR3 is TGTGCCAGCAGCGACAGGGGGCGCATGAAATGGCAGTACTTC. J is TRBJ2-7 and V is TRBV6-6; 10 bases map to TRBD1. Germline V gene data show CDR1 as MNHNY and CDR2 as SVGAGI (reference sequence). With V trimmed by 6 bases and J by 9 bases, 11 bases remained unmatched. The CDR3 consists of 14 residues.

This chain links TRBV9 with TRBJ2-2, with 7 positions matching TRBD2. V was pared by 3 bases and J by 0 bases, with 5 bases of the junction left unmatched. The CDR3 extends over 16 amino acids. Germline V lookup: CDR1 SGDLS, CDR2 YYNGEE. The CDR3 DNA follows: TGTGCCAGCAGCGAGCGGGACGGATCGAACACCGGGGAGCTGTTTTTT. Translated, it gives CASSERDGSNTGELFF.

This clone has just a few counts. The CDR3 DNA is TGTGCCAGCAGTGTCGAACTAGCGTACACAGATACGCAGTATTTT. Amino acid sequence: CASSVELAYTDTQYF. The rearrangement joins TRBV27 to TRBJ2-3, with 7 bases fitting TRBD2. V shed 5 bases, J shed 2 bases, and the junction held 7 bases outside the gene matches. CDR1 and CDR2 (germline): MNHEY, SMNVEV (reference sequence). CDR3 length: 15 residues.

For this clone: Other DNA sequences within the sample encode an identical CDR3. The CDR3 DNA follows: TGTGCCAGCAGTCCCAGGGGGAGCACTGAAGCTTTCTTT. This translates into CASSPRGSTEAFF. V and J are TRBV6-5 and TRBJ1-1, with 7 bases identical to TRBD1. The CDR3 covers 13 residues. The V segment lost 5 bases and the J segment 4 bases; nucleotides outside the gene matches: 4. CDR1 MNHEY and CDR2 SVGAGI come from the germline V gene.

V usage is TRBV19 and J usage is TRBJ2-1; 9 bases agree with TRBD2. Per germline, CDR1 LNHDA and CDR2 SQIVND (reference sequence). The trim removed 9 bases at V and 4 bases at J, leaving 10 bases unmatched. The CDR3 is 15 amino acids. As DNA, the CDR3 is TGTGCCAGCACCCTAGGAGCGGGGGGATACAATGAGCAGTTCTTC. This sequence encodes CASTLGAGGYNEQFF.

V gene TRBV5-4 combines with J gene TRBJ2-5; D call uncertain. There are 11 residues in the CDR3. Per germline, CDR1 SGHNT and CDR2 YYREEE (reference sequence). The V and J ends lost 4 bases and 2 bases respectively, with 3 bases between them. This chain's CDR3 is CASSPQETQYF. The CDR3 bases are TGTGCCAGCAGCCCACAAGAGACCCAGTACTTC.

The sample holds a few counts of this clone. This sequence joins TRBV6-6 and TRBJ1-5, with unresolved D. The germline CDR1 and CDR2 sequences are MNHNY and SVGAGI (reference sequence). Trimming pared 2 bases from V and 0 bases from J, leaving 11 bases between. This CDR3 region has 16 residues. CDR3 region: CASSYVQSRSNQPQHF. DNA of the CDR3: TGTGCCAGCAGTTACGTCCAGTCCCGTAGCAATCAGCCCCAGCATTTT.

The chain uses TRBV6-1 and TRBJ2-7; 11 bases agree with TRBD1. Looked up from germline, CDR1 is MNHNS and CDR2 is SASEGT. There are 14 residues in the CDR3. The junction had 4 bases not matched to a gene; V was cut back by 4 bases and J by 5 bases. The CDR3 DNA reads TGTGCCAGCAGTGTGGACAGGGGGCACAACGAGCAGTACTTC. It codes for CASSVDRGHNEQYF.

This clone has a handful of counts. V usage is TRBV29-1 and J usage is TRBJ2-1, with D tentatively TRBD2 (6 bases). The CDR3 runs 17 residues. Germline CDR1 SQVTM, CDR2 ANQGSEA. V shed 4 bases and J shed 8 bases, with 27 bases lying between them. Here the CDR3 reads CSVVVGTGYAVQDEQFF. For the CDR3, the DNA is TGCAGCGTTGTTGTTGGGACTGGATACGCGGTGCAGGATGAGCAGTTCTTC.

The sample holds a few counts of this clone. This specimen includes other DNA sequences encoding the same CDR3. The rearrangement uses TRBV5-1 and TRBJ2-2; tentative D call: TRBD1 (6 bases). Germline assignment: CDR1 SGHRS and CDR2 YFSETQ. Trimming left V 2 bases short and J 2 bases short, with 7 bases between. The CDR3 covers 14 residues. CDR3 loop: CASSLQGNTGELFF. The CDR3 nucleotides read TGCGCCAGCAGCTTACAGGGTAACACCGGGGAGCTGTTTTTT.

This chain's CDR3 is CASRRQVGYTF. DNA for the CDR3: TGTGCCAGCAGAAGACAGGTCGGCTACACCTTC. This chain joins TRBV2 and TRBJ1-2, with D perhaps TRBD1 (6 bases). Trimming took 6 bases from V and 8 from J, leaving 10 bases between them. The CDR3 length is 11 residues. Per germline, CDR1 SNHLY and CDR2 FYNNEI.

V usage is TRBV9 and J usage is TRBJ1-4, with D perhaps matching TRBD1 (6 bases). Germline CDR1 reads SGDLS; CDR2 reads YYNGEE. The CDR3 is made up of 14 amino acids. The germline V and J ends were trimmed by 0 bases and 3 bases, with 6 bases remaining between them. In DNA form, the CDR3 reads TGTGCCAGCAGCGTAGGGACAGCTAATGAAAAACTGTTTTTT. It codes for CASSVGTANEKLFF.

This rearrangement joins TRBV29-1 to TRBJ2-3; 7 nucleotides line up with TRBD2. The CDR3 is 13 residues long. Germline V lookup: CDR1 SQVTM, CDR2 ANQGSEA. Losses at the gene ends were 4 bases for V and 7 bases for J; bases not matched to a gene: 8. In nucleotides, the CDR3 is TGCAGCGTTGTGGTTAGCGGGCCAAATACGCAGTATTTT. It codes for CSVVVSGPNTQYF.

The V gene is TRBV28, the J gene TRBJ1-5; no firm D call. CDR3 size: 10 residues. The germline CDR1 and CDR2 sequences are MDHEN and SYDVKM. V was trimmed by 10 bases and J by 10 bases, leaving 11 bases between them. CDR3 sequence: CATAYDPQHF. CDR3 DNA: TGTGCCACCGCCTACGATCCCCAGCATTTT.

The chain carries TRBV19 and TRBJ1-2; D may be TRBD1 (6 bases). This CDR3 is built from 16 residues. The germline gives CDR1 LNHDA, CDR2 SQIVND (reference sequence). V shed 6 bases and J shed 4 bases, with 21 bases lying between them. For the CDR3, the DNA is TGTGCCAGTAGCTCGGGGATAACCACCAGGGGCTATGGCTACACCTTC. Protein: CASSSGITTRGYGYTF.

The sample holds one count of this clone. V gene TRBV28 combines with J gene TRBJ2-2; possibly TRBD1 for D (5 bases). CDR1 MDHEN and CDR2 SYDVKM come from the germline V gene. The V end lost 8 bases, the J end lost 1 base, and 17 bases lay between the germline ends. The CDR3 has 16 residues. CDR3 loop: CASAGLSKWNTGELFF. The CDR3 bases are TGTGCCAGCGCAGGGCTATCCAAATGGAACACCGGGGAGCTGTTTTTT.

The chain employs TRBV7-2 and TRBJ1-2, with a possible D match to TRBD1 (5 bases). The CDR3 covers 13 residues. The V end was cut by 0 bases, the J end by 7 bases, with 9 bases between. In germline, CDR1 is SGHTA, CDR2 FQGNSA. The CDR3 loop is CASSLARESGYTF. Here the CDR3 DNA reads TGTGCCAGCAGCTTAGCCAGGGAAAGTGGCTACACCTTC. Drawing the rest from reference TRBV7-2 and TRBJ1-2, the complete variable domain is GAGVSQSPSNKVTEKGKDVELRCDPISGHTALYWYRQSLGQGLEFLIYFQGNSAPDKSGLPSDRFSAERTGGSVSTLTIQRTQQEDSAVYLCASSLARESGYTFGSGTRLTVV.

The CDR3 DNA sequence: TGTGCCAGCAGTTTAAAGGGACACTCCGAGCAGTACTTC. Translated: CASSLKGHSEQYF. The V call is TRBV27, the J call TRBJ2-7, with D maybe TRBD1 (6 bases). CDR3 length: 13 residues. Trimming shortened V by 2 bases and J by 6 bases, and 11 bases separated the two germline ends. Germline V lookup: CDR1 MNHEY, CDR2 SMNVEV (reference sequence).

The chain employs TRBV20-1 and TRBJ2-3; the match to TRBD1 covers 8 bases. Unmatched junction bases numbered 3, after V lost 5 bases and J lost 8 bases. CDR1 DFQATT and CDR2 SNEGSKA come from the germline V gene (reference sequence). This CDR3 is 11 amino acids long. CDR3 amino acids: CSAFTGGTQYF. The CDR3 nucleotides read TGCAGTGCTTTTACAGGGGGTACGCAGTATTTT.

The chain combines TRBV16 with TRBJ1-1; D is uncertain. The CDR3 contains 13 residues. The V gene's germline CDR1 is KGHSY and CDR2 FQNENV. Trimming took 7 bases from V and 5 from J, leaving 14 bases between them. CDR3 residues: CASTVDWRTEAFF. The CDR3 nucleotides read TGTGCCAGCACTGTTGATTGGAGAACTGAAGCTTTCTTT. Full variable domain (remainder filled in from reference TRBV16 and TRBJ1-1): GEEVAQTPKHLVRGEGQKAKLYCAPIKGHSYVFWYQQVLKNEFKFLISFQNENVFDETGMPKERFSAKCLPNSPCSLEIQATKLEDSAVYFCASTVDWRTEAFFGQGTRLTVV.

V is TRBV21-1 and J is TRBJ2-5; the D segment call TRBD1 is taken from the table without a DNA check. TRBV21-1 is listed as a pseudogene. The CDR3 runs 16 residues. CDR3 DNA sequence: TGTGCCAGCAGCAAAGCTACAGGGGGCGCGGTAGAGACCCAGTACTTC. Encoded protein: CASSKATGGAVETQYF.

The CDR3 DNA sequence: TGTGCCAGTAGCCCTCTCCCCCGGGTTGGTGAGCAGTTCTTC. Its protein product is CASSPLPRVGEQFF. V is TRBV19 and J is TRBJ2-1, with unresolved D. CDR3 size: 14 residues. Germline CDR1 LNHDA, CDR2 SQIVND (reference sequence). Trimming removed 6 bases from V and 9 bases from J, with 18 bases in between.

This clone was seen more than once but under ten times. The V and J genes are TRBV2 and TRBJ2-3; D gene ambiguous. CDR1 and CDR2 (germline): SNHLY, FYNNEI. The V end lost 7 bases, the J end lost 10 bases, and 9 bases lay between the germline ends. This CDR3 has 10 residues. The CDR3 bases are TGTGCCAGCAATGAGCTACCGCAGTATTTT. Its translation is CASNELPQYF.